This T cell receptor (beta chain) was retrieved from a study of shared clonotypes between healthy human individuals. Study findings and constraints: Naive subsets usually exceeded memory subsets in estimated richness.

A CD45RA+ naive subset and a CD45RA-negative memory subset were split from CD4+ cells. Points on this clone: Its antigen is currently unknown.

Looked up from germline, CDR1 is DFQATT and CDR2 is SNEGSKA (reference sequence). The CDR3 length is 11 residues. An assay was performed, and its level was deep. The assay was immunoSEQ multiplex PCR, and TCRdb's table has in-frame clones only and misses some. The table shows approximately 940,000 clones, with over 60% occurring only once. The TCR sequence derives from a man younger than 30 in good health. The chain has TRBV20-1 and TRBJ2-3; 8 bases are a match to TRBD2. Sequencing was carried out using memory CD4+ T cells sorted from blood. Subset defined: CD45RA-negative fraction. The CDR3 nucleotides are TGCAGCCTATCGGGGGGGGATACGCAGTATTTT. It encodes CSLSGGDTQYF.